One sample yielded the 10 T cell receptor beta chains listed below, sequenced in a study of T cells in narcolepsy. Sequencing used immunoSEQ multiplex PCR; TCRdb keeps in-frame clones, though not all of them. The sample lists 25,000 to 35,000 clones, approximately 80% seen once, with less than 1.2% in the top ten. Sequencing used CD45RA- memory CD4+ T cells from PBMCs. Receptor source: a human donor with narcolepsy.

This clone was recorded a few times. This chain links TRBV2 with TRBJ1-5; 7 nucleotides agree with TRBD1. Germline-derived CDR1 and CDR2 are SNHLY and FYNNEI. V trimming: 2 bases; J trimming: 5 bases; junction bases outside the gene matches: 9. The CDR3 runs 16 residues. The CDR3 spells CASSETLDRPDQPQHF. The DNA for the CDR3 is TGTGCCAGCAGTGAAACCTTGGACAGGCCGGATCAGCCCCAGCATTTT.

The chain employs TRBV5-1 and TRBJ2-5; 13 bases align to TRBD2. CDR3 length: 15 residues. The V and J ends lost 4 bases and 5 bases, in that order; junction bases with no gene match: 5. CDR1 SGHRS and CDR2 YFSETQ come from the germline V gene. DNA for the CDR3: TGCGCCAGCAGCACTAGCGGGAGGGCCCTGGAGACCCAGTACTTC. This translates into CASSTSGRALETQYF.

The V gene is TRBV29-1, the J gene TRBJ1-3, with no clear D. CDR3 length: 14 residues. From germline, CDR1 is SQVTM and CDR2 ANQGSEA. V was cut by 4 bases and J by 2 bases, with 12 bases left in between. CDR3 in DNA: TGCAGCGTTGGGTTGGGCTCAGCTGGAAACACCATATATTTT. It is translated as CSVGLGSAGNTIYF.

This clone came up once. The chain employs TRBV27 and TRBJ2-7, with D possibly being TRBD1 (5 bases). The CDR3 sequence is 15 residues long. Germline V CDR1 and CDR2: MNHEY, SMNVEV (reference sequence). V shed 0 bases and J shed 7 bases, with 16 bases lying between them. CDR3 DNA sequence: TGTGCCAGCAGTTTATCGGGGCTACCCTTCGTTGAGCAGTACTTC. Encoded protein: CASSLSGLPFVEQYF.

The genes are TRBV7-8 and TRBJ1-1; no definite D call. CDR1 is SGHVS, CDR2 FQNEAQ, per germline. V was cut by 5 bases and J by 0 bases, with 7 bases left in between. CDR3 length: 13 residues. DNA for the CDR3: TGTGCCAGCAGCCCACGAATGAACACTGAAGCTTTCTTT. This sequence encodes CASSPRMNTEAFF.

The rearrangement links TRBV5-1 to TRBJ2-3; weak D call: TRBD2 (7 bases). The V end lost 4 bases, the J end lost 0 bases, and 12 bases lay between the germline ends. The CDR3 is made up of 15 amino acids. Germline V gives CDR1 SGHRS, CDR2 YFSETQ. CDR3 loop: CASSPGGGSTDTQYF. Here the CDR3 DNA reads TGCGCCAGCAGCCCGGGGGGCGGAAGCACAGATACGCAGTATTTT. Supplemented by reference TRBV5-1 and TRBJ2-3, the full variable domain reads KAGVTQTPRYLIKTRGQQVTLSCSPISGHRSVSWYQQTPGQGLQFLFEYFSETQRNKGNFPGRFSGRQFSNSRSEMNVSTLELGDSALYLCASSPGGGSTDTQYFGPGTRLTVL.

The chain couples TRBV5-1 to TRBJ2-2, with TRBD2 matching 12 bases. The length of the CDR3 is 15 residues. CDR1 and CDR2 from the germline V gene are SGHRS and YFSETQ. V dropped 5 bases and J dropped 6; count of bases not matched to a gene: 5. CDR3 coding DNA: TGCGCCAGCAGTCCTAGCGGGAGGGCCTCCGGGGAGCTGTTTTTT. It encodes CASSPSGRASGELFF. Based on the CDR3 plus reference TRBV5-1 and TRBJ2-2, the full variable domain is KAGVTQTPRYLIKTRGQQVTLSCSPISGHRSVSWYQQTPGQGLQFLFEYFSETQRNKGNFPGRFSGRQFSNSRSEMNVSTLELGDSALYLCASSPSGRASGELFFGEGSRLTVL.

Only one count was recorded for this clone. J is TRBJ2-7 and V is TRBV9; 9 positions agree with TRBD2. Losses at the gene ends were 2 bases for V and 3 bases for J; bases not matched to a gene: 6. Looked up from germline, CDR1 is SGDLS and CDR2 is YYNGEE. This CDR3 is built from 15 residues. This CDR3 is CASSVLAGADYEQYF. The CDR3 nucleotides read TGTGCCAGCAGCGTTTTAGCGGGGGCCGACTACGAGCAGTACTTC.

The chain combines TRBV6-5 with TRBJ2-1, with D unresolved. Germline CDR1 reads MNHEY; CDR2 reads SVGAGI. The CDR3 has 14 amino acids. Trimming shortened V by 6 bases and J by 6 bases, and 15 bases separated the two germline ends. The CDR3 loop is CASRDQVPSNEQFF. CDR3 in DNA: TGTGCCAGCAGGGACCAAGTGCCTAGCAATGAGCAGTTCTTC.

This chain joins TRBV2 and TRBJ1-1; 7 bases line up with TRBD1. The germline V gene has CDR1 SNHLY and CDR2 FYNNEI. With 6 bases clipped from V and 7 bases from J, the junction kept 5 bases outside the gene matches. CDR3 size: 12 residues. The CDR3 nucleotides read TGTGCCAGCAGGGGGGGACAGTTTGAAGCTTTCTTT. Residues: CASRGGQFEAFF.